This TCR beta chain was recorded in a study of yellow fever vaccine responses in identical twins. General study findings and limits: Twins reportedly appeared to share part of their vaccine T cell response while keeping part individual.

This clonotype was recorded only once. No antigen is known for it. TCRdb independently ran MiXCR on the RT-PCR reads; one entry per CDR3 protein. The sample records about 13,000 distinct CDR3 sequences, roughly four fifths being singletons. This CDR3 spans 13 amino acids. The V gene lost 2 bases and the J gene lost 6 bases, with 7 bases spanning the gap. Germline V gives CDR1 LGHDT, CDR2 YNNKEL (reference sequence). The sequence was collected from a woman aged 18-29 years who received the yellow fever vaccine. The sequencing used T cells from blood (PBMCs), unsorted or a sorted subset (not recorded which), collected before or after yellow fever vaccination (not recorded which). The chain has TRBV3-1 and TRBJ2-2; no definite D call. The DNA of the CDR3 is TGTGCCAGCAGCCAAAGGGTCTCCGGGGAGCTGTTTTTT. Translation gives CASSQRVSGELFF. Combining the CDR3 with reference TRBV3-1 and TRBJ2-2 gives the whole variable domain DTAVSQTPKYLVTQMGNDKSIKCEQNLGHDTMYWYKQDSKKFLKIMFSYNNKELIINETVPNRFSPKSPDKAHLNLHINSLELGDSAVYFCASSQRVSGELFFGEGSRLTVL.